A selection of T cell receptor beta chains follows, all from one sample in a study of blood T cell repertoires in COVID-19. Sequencing used immunoSEQ multiplex PCR; TCRdb keeps in-frame clones, though not all of them. The top ten clones hold roughly 9.4% of a sample with around 390,000 clones, around 87% of them seen once. Input material: PBMCs or T cells enriched from blood (not recorded which). All receptors come from a woman aged 45-59 years who had recovered from COVID-19. Each CDR3 is given without its conserved first and last residue.

j_gene: TRBJ1-4
v_gene: TRBV25-1
CDR3aa: ASSPGQGRNEKLF

j_gene: TRBJ1-5
v_gene: TRBV28
CDR3aa: ASSHPRAGSNQPQH

j_gene: TRBJ2-7
v_gene: TRBV4-2
CDR3aa: ASSQISNSYEQY

j_gene: TRBJ1-1
v_gene: TRBV7-2
CDR3aa: ASSSTQLQGWAF

j_gene: TRBJ1-4
v_gene: TRBV5-1
CDR3aa: ASSLSGDPNEKLF

j_gene: TRBJ1-2
v_gene: TRBV6-2/TRBV6-3
CDR3aa: ASSYTGFYGYT

j_gene: TRBJ2-1
v_gene: TRBV7-6
CDR3aa: ASRPLTSGGDEQF

j_gene: TRBJ1-2
v_gene: TRBV29-1
CDR3aa: SVEEVGDFNYGYT

j_gene: TRBJ2-7
v_gene: TRBV18
CDR3aa: ASSPTDATGSSYEQY

j_gene: TRBJ1-1
v_gene: TRBV4-1
CDR3aa: ASSQAPGGNTEAF

j_gene: TRBJ2-5
v_gene: TRBV7-8
CDR3aa: ASSFSSGGPAFETQY

j_gene: TRBJ2-1
v_gene: TRBV5-6
CDR3aa: ASSLAVGEQF

j_gene: TRBJ2-6
v_gene: TRBV4-2
CDR3aa: ASSQDQRGANVLT

j_gene: TRBJ1-1
v_gene: TRBV7-9
CDR3aa: ASSPPRPGHTEAF

j_gene: TRBJ1-1
v_gene: TRBV6-5
CDR3aa: ASTVIGGAF

j_gene: TRBJ1-2
v_gene: TRBV14
CDR3aa: ASSQTGNGYT

j_gene: TRBJ1-2
v_gene: TRBV5-6
CDR3aa: ASSLVGDYYGYT

j_gene: TRBJ1-2
v_gene: TRBV4-1
CDR3aa: ASSSRDRGQHNYGYT

j_gene: TRBJ1-1
v_gene: TRBV6-5
CDR3aa: ASREEENTEAF

j_gene: TRBJ1-5
v_gene: TRBV6-1
CDR3aa: ASSGDRDVGNQPQH

j_gene: TRBJ1-3
v_gene: TRBV7-8
CDR3aa: ASSLMIEANTIY

j_gene: TRBJ2-1
v_gene: TRBV6-5
CDR3aa: ASSRRGQARDEQF

j_gene: TRBJ2-3
v_gene: TRBV11-1
CDR3aa: ASSLLPDRGTQY

j_gene: TRBJ2-7
v_gene: TRBV3-1/TRBV3-2
CDR3aa: ASSQAGRDQQY

j_gene: TRBJ2-1
v_gene: TRBV3-1/TRBV3-2
CDR3aa: ASSQASGGAYNEQF

j_gene: TRBJ1-2
v_gene: TRBV30
CDR3aa: AWSVPGGGTNYGYT

j_gene: TRBJ2-7
v_gene: TRBV15
CDR3aa: ATSSARQSYEQY

j_gene: TRBJ1-1
v_gene: TRBV28
CDR3aa: ASSLVEGPNTEAF

j_gene: TRBJ1-1
v_gene: TRBV2
CDR3aa: ASEEEQGGRSEAF

j_gene: TRBJ2-1
v_gene: TRBV7-2
CDR3aa: ASSLGQGNTNEQF

j_gene: TRBJ1-5
v_gene: TRBV4-1
CDR3aa: ASSQGQGNQPQH

j_gene: TRBJ2-3
v_gene: TRBV5-1
CDR3aa: ASSLSGGISTDTQY

j_gene: TRBJ1-5
v_gene: TRBV19
CDR3aa: ASGGGGRSSNQPQH

j_gene: TRBJ1-2
v_gene: TRBV3-1/TRBV3-2
CDR3aa: ASSQDTDNYGYT

j_gene: TRBJ2-7
v_gene: TRBV6-5
CDR3aa: ASSKDRVRLEQY

j_gene: TRBJ2-1
v_gene: TRBV9
CDR3aa: ASSAVTYNEQF

j_gene: TRBJ1-2
v_gene: TRBV15
CDR3aa: ATSRDYSPHGYT

j_gene: TRBJ1-2
v_gene: TRBV10-3
CDR3aa: AISAQTNYGYT

j_gene: TRBJ2-2
v_gene: TRBV5-4
CDR3aa: ASRQGGPGELF

j_gene: TRBJ2-2
v_gene: TRBV4-2
CDR3aa: ASSHHSDRPNTGELF

j_gene: TRBJ2-5
v_gene: TRBV27
CDR3aa: ACTSGGKETQY

j_gene: TRBJ1-6
v_gene: TRBV7-9
CDR3aa: ASSSRGGPPLH

j_gene: TRBJ1-6
v_gene: TRBV6-5
CDR3aa: ASSYSSQGSPLH

j_gene: TRBJ1-1
v_gene: TRBV19
CDR3aa: ASSSGLKGTEAF

j_gene: TRBJ2-3
v_gene: TRBV4-2
CDR3aa: ASSQMTGGASTDTQY

j_gene: TRBJ1-1
v_gene: TRBV12-3/TRBV12-4
CDR3aa: ASSLGSAEAF

j_gene: TRBJ2-5
v_gene: TRBV4-2
CDR3aa: ASSQATQASETQY

j_gene: TRBJ2-1
v_gene: TRBV5-1
CDR3aa: ASSPQGGLSYNEQF

j_gene: TRBJ1-2
v_gene: TRBV4-1
CDR3aa: ASSQETVPGYSD

j_gene: TRBJ2-3
v_gene: TRBV27
CDR3aa: ASSWGLAGSDTQY